Listed below are T cell receptor beta chains from one sample, sequenced in a study of metastatic and nonmetastatic thyroid tumors. TCRdb re-analyzed the PCR reads through MiXCR. The data contain fewer than 35,000 clones, 20% to 25% of them seen just once; the ten biggest clones take up roughly 3%. The sample taken for sequencing was tumor tissue. Receptors originate from a male donor with papillary thyroid cancer or a benign thyroid nodule (not recorded which). Some clones in this sample may be carry-over from other donors' samples. The CDR3 runs from the conserved cysteine through the conserved F or W. The D gene is left open where the match is weak. Rows give clone size only sometimes, using once, few, many, or a class for an expanded clone.

V gene	D gene	J gene	clone size	CDR3 protein	CDR3 DNA
TRBV11-1	TRBD2	TRBJ2-3	many	CASSLGGRGSDTQYF	TGTGCCAGCAGCTTAGGCGGGAGAGGGTCGGATACGCAGTATTTT
TRBV6-5	-	TRBJ2-1	few	CASIYLGEQFF	TGTGCCAGCATTTATTTGGGTGAGCAGTTCTTC
TRBV6-2/TRBV6-3	-	TRBJ2-7	-	CASSYSMGTGTLSEQYF	TGTGCCAGCAGTTACTCGATGGGTACAGGGACTCTCAGCGAGCAGTACTTC
TRBV30	-	TRBJ2-1	-	CAWSDYNEQFF	TGTGCCTGGAGTGATTACAATGAGCAGTTCTTC
TRBV7-3	TRBD2	TRBJ2-3	few	CASSIAGGATDTQYF	TGTGCCAGCAGCATAGCGGGAGGTGCCACAGATACGCAGTATTTT
TRBV29-1	-	TRBJ1-3	-	CSVGDNYSGNTIYF	TGCAGCGTTGGGGACAATTACTCTGGAAACACCATATATTTT
TRBV20-1	-	TRBJ2-3	many	CSAHPGTISTDTQYF	TGCAGTGCCCACCCCGGGACGATTAGCACAGATACGCAGTATTTT
TRBV29-1	TRBD2	TRBJ2-7	many	CSVGGTSGTYEQYF	TGCAGCGTTGGGGGGACTAGCGGTACCTACGAGCAGTACTTC
TRBV28	-	TRBJ1-2	many	CASYSGAGYTF	TGTGCCAGCTATAGTGGGGCCGGCTACACCTTC
TRBV7-2	-	TRBJ1-2	-	CASSYGGGYGYTF	TGTGCCAGCAGCTATGGGGGCGGCTATGGCTACACCTTC
TRBV6-2/TRBV6-3	-	TRBJ2-2	few	CASSYGLRGELFF	TGTGCCAGCAGTTACGGGCTACGGGGCGAGCTGTTTTTT
TRBV3-1	-	TRBJ2-7	-	CASSQVGNEQYF	TGTGCCAGCAGCCAAGTGGGTAACGAGCAGTACTTC
TRBV19	-	TRBJ2-7	many	CASSVPTRPYEQYF	TGTGCCAGTAGTGTACCGACTAGACCCTACGAGCAGTACTTC
TRBV20-1	-	TRBJ2-1	many	CSAKGQTRSYNEQFF	TGCAGTGCTAAAGGACAGACCCGCTCCTACAATGAGCAGTTCTTC
TRBV6-1	-	TRBJ2-2	-	CASTRDGGTMELFF	TGTGCCAGCACCCGGGACGGAGGCACCATGGAGCTTTTTTTT
TRBV2	TRBD2	TRBJ2-1	medium-sized	CASRGIGTSGYNEQFF	TGTGCCAGCAGAGGAATCGGGACTAGCGGTTACAATGAGCAGTTCTTC
TRBV7-9	TRBD2	TRBJ2-7	many	CASSLSGRADEQYF	TGTGCCAGCAGCTTAAGCGGGAGGGCCGACGAGCAGTACTTC
TRBV5-1	TRBD1	TRBJ1-5	many	CASSRTGGNQPQHF	TGCGCCAGCAGTAGGACAGGGGGCAATCAGCCCCAGCATTTT
TRBV27	-	TRBJ1-5	-	CASRGTYDPNQPQHF	TGTGCCAGCAGGGGGACGTACGACCCCAATCAACCCCAGCATTTT
TRBV2	-	TRBJ2-7	few	CASREPGEQYF	TGTGCCAGCAGGGAACCGGGAGAGCAGTACTTC
TRBV20-1	TRBD1	TRBJ2-5	many	CSAPAGLGQGKETQYF	TGCAGTGCTCCGGCCGGTTTAGGACAGGGCAAAGAGACCCAGTACTTC
TRBV12-3/TRBV12-4	-	TRBJ2-4	many	CASSLQRTSQNIQYF	TGTGCCAGCAGCCTTCAAAGAACTAGCCAAAACATTCAGTACTTC
TRBV20-1	TRBD2	TRBJ2-5	-	CSVSRLSGGETQYF	TGCAGTGTCTCGCGACTATCGGGAGGAGAGACCCAGTACTTC
TRBV6-1	-	TRBJ1-1	few	CASTSGALNTEAFF	TGTGCCAGCACCTCAGGGGCGCTGAACACTGAAGCTTTCTTT